The entry that follows covers one T cell receptor (beta chain) sequence. No antigen is known for it. Incorporated into the TCR beta cDNA libraries were unique molecular identifiers, which served to reduce PCR and sequencing biases. Via MiXCR, TCRdb re-called the PCR reads, giving one row per CDR3 protein. Here the sample spans more than 500,000 distinct CDR3 sequences, under 40% being singletons. The data originate from a study of post-analysis software for immune sequencing data. The study's findings and limits: Controls' normalized Chao1 diversity significantly exceeded that of multiple sclerosis patients.

Sequencing input: blood. The TCR sequence derives from a girl aged 2 to 17 with multiple sclerosis.

CDR3 nucleotides: TGCAGTGCTAAAACTAACAGGGGGCTGAACACTGAAGCTTTCTTT. Translation gives CSAKTNRGLNTEAFF. This sequence joins TRBV20-1 and TRBJ1-1, with 9 bases identical to TRBD1. Germline values: CDR1 DFQATT, CDR2 SNEGSKA (reference sequence). CDR3 length: 15 amino acids. After removal of 4 bases from V and 0 bases from J, the junction contained 6 bases not matched to a gene.